Each of the 11 T cell receptor beta chains below was sequenced from the same sample in a study of T cell repertoires in cytomegalovirus infection. TCRdb used MiXCR to reprocess the reads, holding one entry per CDR3 protein. Among about 530,000 distinct CDR3 sequences listed, roughly 29% were seen once. Sequencing was done on a sample of PBMCs. Receptors originate from a human donor in good health (CMV status not recorded). Some clones in this sample may be carry-over from other donors' samples.

This clonotype was picked up a small number of times. This rearrangement joins TRBV20-1 to TRBJ1-2, with D perhaps matching TRBD1 (5 bases). The CDR3 is 11 amino acids. CDR1 DFQATT and CDR2 SNEGSKA come from the germline V gene (reference sequence). Deletions cut 6 bases from V and 5 bases from J, with 10 bases between. Here the CDR3 DNA reads TGCAGTGCGGGGGACGAATATGGCTACACCTTC. This codes for CSAGDEYGYTF.

The V and J genes are TRBV12-3 or TRBV12-4 and TRBJ2-3, with TRBD1 as a possible D gene (6 bases). This CDR3 has 16 amino acids. Trimming stripped 3 bases from V and 0 bases from J, with 13 bases between. CDR3 coding DNA: TGTGCCAGCAGTTTGAGTGGGACAATCAGCACAGATACGCAGTATTTT. It yields the protein CASSLSGTISTDTQYF.

The rearrangement uses TRBV7-9 and TRBJ2-3, with 8 bases matching TRBD1. With V trimmed by 5 bases and J by 1 base, 8 bases remained unmatched. Looked up from germline, CDR1 is SEHNR and CDR2 is FQNEAQ (reference sequence). This CDR3 is 16 amino acids long. The CDR3, as DNA: TGTGCCAGCAGCCCAGGGACGGGACAGGGCACAGATACGCAGTATTTT. It yields the protein CASSPGTGQGTDTQYF.

This sequence joins TRBV7-2 and TRBJ2-2; 7 bases fit TRBD1. This CDR3 has 15 residues. The J segment lost 6 bases and the V segment lost 4 bases, leaving 8 bases of the junction unmatched. In germline, CDR1 is SGHTA, CDR2 FQGNSA. CDR3 sequence: CASSYPTGYAGELFF. The CDR3 DNA reads TGTGCCAGCAGCTATCCGACAGGGTACGCCGGGGAGCTGTTTTTT.

There are a few counts of this clonotype. Likely a read error: the CDR3 ends without its conserved phenylalanine or tryptophan. The DNA is omitted, as the CDR3 cannot be located on it reliably, and the CDR3 follows TCRdb's listing. The chain recombines TRBV19 with TRBJ2-7; the listed D gene, TRBD1, was not tested against the DNA. The V gene's germline CDR1 is LNHDA and CDR2 SQIVND (reference sequence). The CDR3 length is 9 residues, termini included. The CDR3 sequence: CASSGFRVP.

The genes are TRBV5-8 and TRBJ2-5; 7 bases are a match to TRBD2. CDR3 length: 14 amino acids. The V gene's germline CDR1 is SGHTS and CDR2 YDEGEE. J lost 7 bases, V lost 3 bases, and 9 bases had no gene match. The CDR3, as DNA: TGTGCCAGCAGCTCACGGGAGGACCCAAGGACCCAGTACTTC. This codes for CASSSREDPRTQYF.

The V and J genes are TRBV6-1 and TRBJ2-7, with a tentative D call TRBD2 (5 bases). Germline CDR1 MNHNS, CDR2 SASEGT. The CDR3 is 14 amino acids. Trimming stripped 4 bases from V and 3 bases from J, with 13 bases between. CDR3 sequence: CASSALLGDYEQYV. CDR3 coding DNA: TGTGCCAGCAGTGCCCTATTGGGAGACTACGAGCAGTACGTC.

The rearrangement links TRBV7-9 to TRBJ2-1; unclear D gene. The V end was cut by 2 bases, the J end by 4 bases, with 6 bases between. Germline V CDR1 and CDR2: SEHNR, FQNEAQ (reference sequence). This CDR3 has 13 amino acids. CDR3 nucleotides: TGTGCCAGCAGCTTACAGTTATACAATGAGCAGTTCTTC. It yields the protein CASSLQLYNEQFF.

The CDR3 protein is CASSPQGPVYNEQFF. As DNA, the CDR3 is TGTGCCAGCAGTCCTCAGGGGCCGGTATACAATGAGCAGTTCTTC. The rearrangement joins TRBV12-3 or TRBV12-4 to TRBJ2-1; the D gene is possibly TRBD1 (6 bases). V dropped 5 bases and J dropped 4 bases, with 15 bases sitting between them. The CDR3 spans 15 residues.

This clonotype was seen repeatedly, ten times or more. The gene calls are TRBV4-3 and TRBJ2-5; no clear D. The CDR3 has 16 residues. Trimming stripped 0 bases from V and 3 bases from J, with 14 bases between. CDR1 is LGHNA, CDR2 YSLEER, per germline. The chain's CDR3 is CASSQDPMVLKETQYF. The CDR3 DNA is TGCGCCAGCAGCCAAGATCCAATGGTGCTAAAAGAGACCCAGTACTTC.

J is TRBJ1-1 and V is TRBV20-1, with TRBD1 matching over 7 bases. The ends lost 5 bases at V and 0 bases at J; junction bases unmatched: 6. Germline CDR1 and CDR2: DFQATT and SNEGSKA (reference sequence). CDR3 length: 14 amino acids. The CDR3, as DNA: TGCAGTGCTCCCGGGACAGACATGAACACTGAAGCTTTCTTT. Translated: CSAPGTDMNTEAFF.